The clone carrying this T cell receptor beta chain came up many times. Its antigen remains unidentified. The entry originates in a study of T-cell reconstitution after alpha-beta-depleted transplantation in children. Study-level results: When one year had passed after transplant, most T-cell counts and diversity came from newly produced T cells. Surviving recipient T cells and thymic progenitors underlay high day-60 TCRbeta diversity in some patients. Reportedly, roughly two months post-transplant, alpha-beta T cells arose from several hundred expanded graft clones.

Library preparation (for TCRbeta) was performed with unique molecular identifiers. TCRdb independently ran MiXCR on the PCR reads; one entry per CDR3 protein. The sample has roughly 200,000 distinct CDR3 sequences, about a tenth seen once. CDR3 length equals 13 residues. The germline gives CDR1 LGHNA, CDR2 YNFKEQ. V lost 1 base and J lost 12; bases outside the gene matches: 5. Specimen: PBMCs, collected before TCRalphabeta/CD19-depleted stem cell transplant. This clonotype originated in a child less than two years old with acute myeloid leukemia, due to receive a stem cell transplant. The V gene is TRBV4-2, the J gene TRBJ2-1; 8 positions agree with TRBD2. For the CDR3, the DNA is TGTGCCAGCAGCCAAGTCCCGCTAGCGGGGCAGTTCTTC. This codes for CASSQVPLAGQFF.